Below are 10 T cell receptor beta chains sequenced from a single sample in a study of blood T cells in healthy people across ages. It was with a sample-barcoded 5' primer and a J-beta primer mix that a second PCR of roughly 7 to 12 cycles was run. Via MiXCR, TCRdb re-called the 5' RACE reads, giving one row per CDR3 protein. The repertoire has about 1.4 million distinct CDR3 sequences, 59% of them found once; the top ten carry 6.5% to 8.5%. Sequencing was done on a sample of blood. These receptors came from a man between 18 and 29 years old in good health.

V usage is TRBV4-1 and J usage is TRBJ2-1, with no clear D. This CDR3 comprises 17 residues. Germline V gives CDR1 MGHRA, CDR2 YSYEKL. The V gene lost 1 base and the J gene lost 0 bases, with 13 bases spanning the gap. For the CDR3, the DNA is TGCGCCAGCAGCCAAGGGGGTCGGCTCAGCTCCTACAATGAGCAGTTCTTC. Its translation is CASSQGGRLSSYNEQFF.

This clonotype was detected a few times. The chain joins TRBV6-5 to TRBJ1-6, with 8 bases aligning to TRBD1. The trim removed 7 bases at V and 5 bases at J, leaving 4 bases unmatched. Looked up from germline, CDR1 is MNHEY and CDR2 is SVGAGI. The CDR3 has 14 amino acids. CDR3 sequence (DNA): TGTGCCAGCACCGACAGGGGAAATAATTCACCCCTCCACTTT. Amino acid sequence: CASTDRGNNSPLHF.

This clonotype was observed a single time. The rearrangement joins TRBV12-5 to TRBJ2-3, with 7 bases aligning to TRBD2. V lost 6 bases, J lost 4 bases, and 7 bases stayed unmatched. CDR1 is LGHNT, CDR2 FRNRAP, per germline. The CDR3 is made up of 14 amino acids. The CDR3 DNA is TGTGCTAGTGGACCCGGACTAGTATCAGATACGCAGTATTTT. Encoded protein: CASGPGLVSDTQYF.

In its sample, this clonotype was seen a few times. The chain recombines TRBV6-5 with TRBJ2-3; possible D gene TRBD1, 5 bases. CDR3 length: 15 amino acids. Trimming removed 2 bases at V and 2 bases at J, with 11 bases between. Germline V gives CDR1 MNHEY, CDR2 SVGAGI. The CDR3 reads CASSYSGAFTDTQYF. The CDR3 nucleotides read TGTGCCAGCAGTTACAGTGGGGCCTTCACAGATACGCAGTATTTT.

In DNA form, the CDR3 reads TGTGCCAGCAGTTTATTAGCCCGGCAGACCGCTTACAATGAGCAGTTCTTC. This sequence encodes CASSLLARQTAYNEQFF. This chain connects TRBV27 to TRBJ2-1; no definite D call. This CDR3 has 17 amino acids. Between the trimmed V and J ends, which lost 1 base and 4 bases, there was a span of 17 bases. The germline V gene has CDR1 MNHEY and CDR2 SMNVEV (reference sequence).

This clonotype came up a few times. A junction end diverges from the germline sequence, so it may reflect a read error. The chain uses TRBV12-3 or TRBV12-4 and TRBJ2-1, with 16 nucleotides matching TRBD2. The CDR3 runs 16 residues. CDR3 region: CASSLAGLAGGNEQFF. The CDR3 DNA reads as TGTGCCAGCAGCTTAGCGGGACTAGCGGGGGGGAATGAGCAGTTCTTC.

This rearrangement joins TRBV29-1 to TRBJ2-3; weak D call: TRBD1 (5 bases). V was shortened by 3 bases and J by 0 bases, with 7 bases between the two germline ends. Germline CDR1 is SQVTM and CDR2 is ANQGSEA. The CDR3 runs to 13 residues. The DNA for the CDR3 is TGCAGCGTTGACCGACAGAGCACAGATACGCAGTATTTT. Translation: CSVDRQSTDTQYF.

The chain links TRBV4-3 to TRBJ2-3, with no clear D. Deletions cut 0 bases from V and 4 bases from J, with 14 bases between. The germline V gene has CDR1 LGHNA and CDR2 YSLEER. The CDR3 length is 16 residues. CDR3: CASSQDPALGSDTQYF. The DNA for the CDR3 is TGCGCCAGCAGCCAAGATCCCGCACTGGGGTCAGATACGCAGTATTTT.

The chain carries TRBV6-5 and TRBJ2-5; D tentatively reads TRBD1 or TRBD2 (5 bases each). The ends were cut back, 6 bases at V and 2 bases at J, with 16 bases in the middle. This CDR3 contains 15 residues. Germline V gives CDR1 MNHEY, CDR2 SVGAGI. CDR3 coding DNA: TGTGCCAGCAGCCCCGGGGCCGCGCCTCAAGAGACCCAGTACTTC. This encodes CASSPGAAPQETQYF.

This sequence joins TRBV4-2 and TRBJ1-2; the match to TRBD1 covers 8 bases. Germline V gene data show CDR1 as LGHNA and CDR2 as YNFKEQ. The V gene end was trimmed by 3 bases and the J gene end by 6 bases; junction bases not matched to a gene: 9. This CDR3 contains 15 residues. The chain's CDR3 is CASSHIEGQGDGYTF. In DNA form, the CDR3 reads TGTGCCAGCAGCCACATTGAAGGACAGGGAGATGGCTACACCTTC.